These 25 T cell receptor beta chains were sequenced from one sample in a study of response to subunit inactivated influenza vaccine. TCRdb independently ran MiXCR on the RT-PCR reads; one entry per CDR3 protein. The profile covers over 650,000 distinct CDR3 sequences, with under 20% appearing a single time and roughly a tenth taken by the ten largest. The starting material was PBMCs from blood, obtained 5 days after vaccination. Receptors originate from a man aged 45 to 65 who received an inactivated influenza vaccine.

CDR3 coding DNA: TGTGCCAGCAGCCAACCGGGACTAGCATCTGAGCAGTTCTTC. It yields the protein CASSQPGLASEQFF. The chain has TRBV7-9 and TRBJ2-1, with TRBD2 matching 9 bases. With V trimmed by 5 bases and J by 9 bases, 8 bases remained unmatched. There are 14 residues in the CDR3. The germline gives CDR1 SEHNR, CDR2 FQNEAQ (reference sequence).

J is TRBJ2-1 and V is TRBV12-3 or TRBV12-4; 7 bases align to TRBD1. The CDR3 has 16 residues. The J segment lost 0 bases and the V segment lost 5 bases, leaving 7 bases of the junction unmatched. DNA for the CDR3: TGTGCCAGCAGTGCCAGGACAGGACGCTCCTACAATGAGCAGTTCTTC. Amino acid sequence: CASSARTGRSYNEQFF.

This chain joins TRBV5-6 and TRBJ2-3, with TRBD2 matching over 9 bases. V was pared by 6 bases and J by 0 bases, with 8 bases of the junction left unmatched. The CDR3 sequence is 16 residues long. The germline gives CDR1 SGHDT, CDR2 YYEEEE. The chain's CDR3 is CASKTSGVSSTDTQYF. The CDR3 DNA reads TGTGCCAGCAAGACTAGCGGAGTTTCTAGCACAGATACGCAGTATTTT.

In its sample, this clonotype was seen a few times. The V and J genes are TRBV7-2 and TRBJ2-1; D is perhaps TRBD1 (5 bases). V lost 3 bases and J lost 3, with 9 bases in between. Per the germline V gene, CDR1 is SGHTA and CDR2 is FQGNSA. This CDR3 is 14 amino acids long. In nucleotides, the CDR3 is TGTGCCAGCAGCTTTGGACACCACTACAATGAGCAGTTCTTC. As protein: CASSFGHHYNEQFF.

Points on this clonotype: Germline and junction disagree at one end, which may indicate a read error. The J gene is TRBJ1-1, the V gene TRBV7-9, with D hard to call. This CDR3 spans 13 amino acids. The germline gives CDR1 SEHNR, CDR2 FQNEAQ (reference sequence). The CDR3 region has the DNA TGTGCGAGCAGCTCGTACTGGGTCGCTGAAGCTTTCTTT. Residues: CASSSYWVAEAFF.

This clonotype was observed a few times. The genes are TRBV18 and TRBJ2-1; D is undetermined. Per the germline V gene, CDR1 is KGHSH and CDR2 is LQKENI. Deletions cut 1 base from V and 5 bases from J, with 12 bases between. The CDR3 extends over 15 amino acids. This CDR3 is CASSPLNSPDNEQFF. In DNA form, the CDR3 reads TGTGCCAGCTCACCACTTAACTCGCCGGACAATGAGCAGTTCTTC.

In its sample, this clonotype was seen a few times. CDR3 bases: TGTGCCAGCAGCCAAGATGGACTAGCGGGAAGGGCAGATACGCAGTATTTT. As protein: CASSQDGLAGRADTQYF. The chain recombines TRBV14 with TRBJ2-3; 12 bases fit TRBD2. Germline CDR1 reads SGHDN; CDR2 reads FVKESK. V trimming: 0 bases; J trimming: 4 bases; junction bases outside the gene matches: 5. This CDR3 spans 17 amino acids.

This clonotype was seen a few times. This chain connects TRBV6-2 or TRBV6-3 to TRBJ2-1, with D uncertain. Trimming cost V 2 bases and J 8 bases, with 4 bases left between them. The CDR3 spans 11 residues. The germline V gene encodes CDR1 MNHEY and CDR2 SVGEGT. The CDR3, as DNA: TGTGCCAGCAGTTACGGGGATGAGCAGTTCTTC. The encoded protein is CASSYGDEQFF.

This clonotype was observed many times. V gene TRBV20-1 combines with J gene TRBJ2-5; D uncertain. The germline V and J ends were trimmed by 6 bases and 7 bases, with 15 bases remaining between them. From germline, CDR1 is DFQATT and CDR2 SNEGSKA (reference sequence). This CDR3 region has 12 residues. CDR3 amino acids: CSASTGIGTQYF. The CDR3 region has the DNA TGCAGTGCCTCGACTGGGATAGGGACCCAGTACTTC.

The chain links TRBV11-2 to TRBJ1-2, with TRBD1 as a possible D gene (6 bases). Trimming stripped 6 bases from V and 6 bases from J, with 14 bases between. CDR1 and CDR2 from the germline V gene are SGHAT and FQNNGV. This CDR3 region has 13 residues. CDR3 nucleotide sequence: TGTGCCAGCAGGCCAGGGGTGGTAAATGGCTACACCTTC. As protein: CASRPGVVNGYTF. Full variable domain (outside the CDR3, taken from reference TRBV11-2 and TRBJ1-2): EAGVAQSPRYKIIEKRQSVAFWCNPISGHATLYWYQQILGQGPKLLIQFQNNGVVDDSQLPKDRFSAERLKGVDSTLKIQPAKLEDSAVYLCASRPGVVNGYTFGSGTRLTVV.

This clonotype came up a few times. V and J are TRBV5-1 and TRBJ2-5; a possible D gene is TRBD2 (5 bases). Trimming left V 3 bases short and J 5 bases short, with 20 bases between. The length of the CDR3 is 16 residues. In germline, CDR1 is SGHRS, CDR2 YFSETQ. The CDR3 coding sequence is TGCGCCAGCAGCTCCGAAGGGCGGGCAGGCGGGGAGACCCAGTACTTC. It is translated as CASSSEGRAGGETQYF. The whole variable domain, remainder taken from reference TRBV5-1 and TRBJ2-5, is KAGVTQTPRYLIKTRGQQVTLSCSPISGHRSVSWYQQTPGQGLQFLFEYFSETQRNKGNFPGRFSGRQFSNSRSEMNVSTLELGDSALYLCASSSEGRAGGETQYFGPGTRLLVL.

This clonotype appeared a few times. The J gene is TRBJ2-1, the V gene TRBV24-1; D ambiguous. This CDR3 has 13 residues. The V gene's germline CDR1 is KGHDR and CDR2 SFDVKD. Between the trimmed V and J ends, which lost 4 bases and 10 bases, there was a span of 13 bases. CDR3 protein: CATSDSWQVEQFF. The CDR3 DNA is TGTGCCACCAGTGACTCGTGGCAGGTCGAGCAGTTCTTC.

The chain is built from TRBV4-3 and TRBJ2-7; tentatively, D is TRBD2 (6 bases). V gave up 0 bases and J gave up 3 bases, with 9 bases separating them. The CDR3 spans 14 residues. Looked up from germline, CDR1 is LGHNA and CDR2 is YSLEER. CDR3 sequence (DNA): TGCGCCAGCAGCCAAGAGGAGGGACTCTACGAGCAGTACTTC. This codes for CASSQEEGLYEQYF.

The chain carries TRBV2 and TRBJ1-2; D perhaps matches TRBD1 (5 bases). The CDR3 consists of 14 residues. Germline loops: CDR1 SNHLY, CDR2 FYNNEI. V gave up 7 bases and J gave up 7 bases, with 19 bases separating them. CDR3 DNA: TGTGCCAGCACTCCACGGGGGATCGTGGGTGGCTACACCTTC. It codes for CASTPRGIVGGYTF.

This clonotype has more than one count but fewer than ten. The V gene is TRBV4-1, the J gene TRBJ2-1; no clear D. Germline CDR1 reads MGHRA; CDR2 reads YSYEKL. There are 15 residues in the CDR3. The V gene lost 3 bases and the J gene lost 8 bases, with 17 bases spanning the gap. As DNA, the CDR3 is TGCGCCAGCAGCCACCCCCCGAAGGGTCGATATGAGCAGTTCTTC. Its translation is CASSHPPKGRYEQFF.

The sample holds a few counts of this clonotype. V usage is TRBV7-2 and J usage is TRBJ1-3; TRBD1 aligns across 8 bases. Per germline, CDR1 SGHTA and CDR2 FQGNSA. The CDR3 runs 16 residues. Trimming at V came to 2 bases and at J to 3 bases, leaving 6 bases not matched to a gene. The CDR3 reads CASSLWQGAYGNTIYF. For the CDR3, the DNA is TGTGCCAGCAGCTTATGGCAGGGGGCGTATGGAAACACCATATATTTT.

This chain connects TRBV4-1 to TRBJ1-4; unclear D gene. V gave up 1 base and J gave up 5 bases, with 11 bases separating them. The CDR3 loop spans 15 amino acids. Per the germline V gene, CDR1 is MGHRA and CDR2 is YSYEKL. The CDR3 DNA reads TGCGCCAGCAGCCAAGTGCAGGCAAGAAATGAAAAACTGTTTTTT. It encodes CASSQVQARNEKLFF.

This sequence joins TRBV12-3 or TRBV12-4 and TRBJ2-1, with 11 bases identical to TRBD2. The CDR3 consists of 15 residues. V trimming: 4 bases; J trimming: 4 bases; junction bases outside the gene matches: 3. The CDR3, as DNA: TGTGCCAGCAGTTGGGGACTAGCGGCATACAATGAGCAGTTCTTC. Translating it yields CASSWGLAAYNEQFF.

This clonotype has only a few counts. The rearrangement joins TRBV4-3 to TRBJ2-5; TRBD1 matches at 7 bases. V was pared by 1 base and J by 3 bases, with 5 bases of the junction left unmatched. Per the germline V gene, CDR1 is LGHNA and CDR2 is YSLEER. The CDR3 extends over 15 amino acids. CDR3 sequence reads: CASSQGSGTEETQYF. CDR3 sequence (DNA): TGCGCCAGCAGCCAAGGCTCAGGGACAGAAGAGACCCAGTACTTC.

There are a few counts of this clonotype. V is TRBV7-2 and J is TRBJ2-1, with 8 bases identical to TRBD2. Germline V gene lookup returns CDR1 SGHTA and CDR2 FQGNSA. This CDR3 contains 15 residues. Trimming took 5 bases from V and 4 from J; bases not matched to a gene: 7. CDR3 sequence (DNA): TGTGCCAGCAGCAAAATTCAGCGGGAGTACAATGAGCAGTTCTTC. Its protein is CASSKIQREYNEQFF.

This clonotype was picked up many times. In DNA form, the CDR3 reads TGTGCCAGCAGCCCGGACACCAACTACGAGCAGTACTTC. Its protein is CASSPDTNYEQYF. V is TRBV5-6 and J is TRBJ2-7, with D possibly being TRBD1 (5 bases). CDR3 length equals 13 residues. V was shortened by 4 bases and J by 3 bases, with 11 bases between the two germline ends. Germline V lookup: CDR1 SGHDT, CDR2 YYEEEE.

This clonotype came up a few times. The chain has TRBV20-1 and TRBJ2-7, with D tentatively TRBD2 (5 bases). Trimming cost V 4 bases and J 6 bases, with 13 bases left between them. The CDR3 consists of 12 residues. The germline V gene has CDR1 DFQATT and CDR2 SNEGSKA (reference sequence). The CDR3 DNA sequence: TGCAGTGCTATCCTCGACGGGGTCGAGCAGTACTTC. Amino acids: CSAILDGVEQYF.

The rearrangement uses TRBV28 and TRBJ2-5; TRBD2 is a possible D gene (5 bases). Trimming cost V 4 bases and J 4 bases, with 13 bases left between them. This CDR3 has 14 residues. Germline V gene lookup returns CDR1 MDHEN and CDR2 SYDVKM. For the CDR3, the DNA is TGTGCCAGCAGTTCCCCTAGCATCCCAGAGACCCAGTACTTC. This gives the protein CASSSPSIPETQYF.

The chain links TRBV25-1 to TRBJ2-2; D ambiguous. Trimming removed 0 bases from V and 4 bases from J, with 9 bases in between. The germline V gene encodes CDR1 MGHDK and CDR2 SYGVNS. The CDR3 length is 15 residues. This CDR3 reads CASSEYVGPTGELFF. The CDR3 DNA is TGTGCCAGCAGTGAATATGTTGGGCCCACCGGGGAGCTGTTTTTT.

This clonotype has only a few counts. J is TRBJ2-1 and V is TRBV11-1; 10 nucleotides line up with TRBD2. CDR3 length: 15 residues. The germline V gene has CDR1 SGHAT and CDR2 FQDESV (reference sequence). The ends lost 8 bases at V and 7 bases at J; junction bases unmatched: 11. The CDR3 DNA sequence: TGTGCCAGCGACTTAGCGGGAGGAGAAGGGAATGAGCAGTTCTTC. Amino acid sequence: CASDLAGGEGNEQFF.